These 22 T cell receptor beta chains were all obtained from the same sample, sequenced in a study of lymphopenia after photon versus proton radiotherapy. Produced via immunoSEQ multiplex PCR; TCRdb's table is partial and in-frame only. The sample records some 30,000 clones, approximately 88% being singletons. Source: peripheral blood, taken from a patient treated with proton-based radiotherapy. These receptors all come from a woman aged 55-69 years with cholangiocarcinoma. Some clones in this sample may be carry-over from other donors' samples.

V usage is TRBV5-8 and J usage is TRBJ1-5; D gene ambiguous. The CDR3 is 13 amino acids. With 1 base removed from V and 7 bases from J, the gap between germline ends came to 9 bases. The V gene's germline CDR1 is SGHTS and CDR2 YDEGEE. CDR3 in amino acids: CASSLSREQPQHF. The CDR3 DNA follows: TGTGCCAGCAGCTTGAGCCGGGAACAGCCCCAGCATTTT.

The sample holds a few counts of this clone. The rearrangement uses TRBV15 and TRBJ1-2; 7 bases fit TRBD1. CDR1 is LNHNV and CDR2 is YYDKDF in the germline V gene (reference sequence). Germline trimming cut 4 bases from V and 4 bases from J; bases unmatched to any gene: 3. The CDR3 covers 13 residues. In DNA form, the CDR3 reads TGTGCCACCAGCATTCGACAGGGCTATGGCTACACCTTC. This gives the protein CATSIRQGYGYTF.

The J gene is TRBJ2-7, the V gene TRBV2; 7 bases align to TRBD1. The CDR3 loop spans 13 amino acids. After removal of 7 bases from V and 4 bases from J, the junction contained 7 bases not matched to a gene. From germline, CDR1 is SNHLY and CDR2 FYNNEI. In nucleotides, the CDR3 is TGTGCCAGCAATGGACAGGTAGGGTACGAGCAGTACTTC. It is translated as CASNGQVGYEQYF.

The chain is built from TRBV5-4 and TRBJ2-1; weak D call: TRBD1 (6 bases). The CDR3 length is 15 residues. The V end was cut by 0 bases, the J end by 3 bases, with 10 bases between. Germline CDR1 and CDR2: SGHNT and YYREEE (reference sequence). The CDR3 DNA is TGTGCCAGCAGCTTGGACCAGGGGATCTACAATGAGCAGTTCTTC. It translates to CASSLDQGIYNEQFF.

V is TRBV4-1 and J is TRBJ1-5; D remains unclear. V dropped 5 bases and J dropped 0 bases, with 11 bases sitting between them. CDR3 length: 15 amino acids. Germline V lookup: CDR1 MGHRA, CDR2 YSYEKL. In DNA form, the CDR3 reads TGCGCCAGCAGCTCTAGCGGGTATAGCAATCAGCCCCAGCATTTT. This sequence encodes CASSSSGYSNQPQHF.

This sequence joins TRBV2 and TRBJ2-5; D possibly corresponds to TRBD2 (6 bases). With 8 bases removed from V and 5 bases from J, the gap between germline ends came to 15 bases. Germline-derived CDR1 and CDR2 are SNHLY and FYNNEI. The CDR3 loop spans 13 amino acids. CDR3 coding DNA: TGTGCCAGCTCCGGGACCCGGGGGGAGACCCAGTACTTC. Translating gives CASSGTRGETQYF.

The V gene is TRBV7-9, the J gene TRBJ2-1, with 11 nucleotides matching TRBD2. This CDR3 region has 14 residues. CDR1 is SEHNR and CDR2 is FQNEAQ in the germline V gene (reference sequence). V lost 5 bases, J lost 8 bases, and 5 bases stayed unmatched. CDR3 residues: CASSTSGSVYEQFF. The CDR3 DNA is TGTGCCAGCAGCACTAGCGGGAGCGTCTATGAGCAGTTCTTC.

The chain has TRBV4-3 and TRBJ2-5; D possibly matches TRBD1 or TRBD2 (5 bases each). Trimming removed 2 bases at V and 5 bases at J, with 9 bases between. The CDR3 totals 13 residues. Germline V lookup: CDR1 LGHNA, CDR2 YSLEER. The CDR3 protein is CASSQNRRETQYF. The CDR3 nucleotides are TGCGCCAGCAGCCAAAACAGGAGGGAGACCCAGTACTTC.

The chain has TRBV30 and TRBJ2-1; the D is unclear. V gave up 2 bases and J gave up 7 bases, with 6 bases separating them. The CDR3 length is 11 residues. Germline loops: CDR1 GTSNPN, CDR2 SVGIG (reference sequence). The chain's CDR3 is CAWSSGNEQFF. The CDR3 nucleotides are TGTGCCTGGAGTTCAGGTAATGAGCAGTTCTTC.

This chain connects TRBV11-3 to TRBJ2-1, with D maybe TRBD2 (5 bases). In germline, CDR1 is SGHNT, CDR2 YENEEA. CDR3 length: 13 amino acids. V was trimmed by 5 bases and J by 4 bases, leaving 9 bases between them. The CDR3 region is CASSTDYYNEQFF. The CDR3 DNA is TGTGCCAGCAGCACAGACTATTACAATGAGCAGTTCTTC.

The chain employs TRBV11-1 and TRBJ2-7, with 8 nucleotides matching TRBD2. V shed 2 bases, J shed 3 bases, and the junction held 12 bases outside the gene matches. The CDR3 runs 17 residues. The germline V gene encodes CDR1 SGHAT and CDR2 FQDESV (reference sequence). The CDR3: CASSLSAGAHLYYEQYF. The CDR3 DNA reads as TGTGCCAGCAGCTTATCAGCGGGGGCCCACCTCTACTACGAGCAGTACTTC.

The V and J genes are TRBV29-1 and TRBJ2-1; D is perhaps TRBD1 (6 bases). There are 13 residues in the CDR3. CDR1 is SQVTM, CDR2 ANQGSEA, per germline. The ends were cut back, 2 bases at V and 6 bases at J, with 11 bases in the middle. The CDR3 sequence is CSVERGTPNEQFF. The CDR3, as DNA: TGCAGCGTTGAAAGGGGGACCCCCAATGAGCAGTTCTTC.

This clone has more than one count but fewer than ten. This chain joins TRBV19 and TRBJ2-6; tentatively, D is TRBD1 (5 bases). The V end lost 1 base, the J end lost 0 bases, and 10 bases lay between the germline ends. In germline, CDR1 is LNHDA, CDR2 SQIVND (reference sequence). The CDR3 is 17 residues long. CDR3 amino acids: CASSIVPDSSGANVLTF. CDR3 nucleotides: TGTGCCAGTAGTATAGTCCCCGACAGCTCTGGGGCCAACGTCCTGACTTTC.

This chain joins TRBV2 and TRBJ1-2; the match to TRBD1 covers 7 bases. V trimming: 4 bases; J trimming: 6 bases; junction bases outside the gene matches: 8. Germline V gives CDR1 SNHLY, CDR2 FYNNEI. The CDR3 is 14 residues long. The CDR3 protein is CASSVDRAYNGYTF. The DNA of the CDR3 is TGTGCCAGCAGTGTTGACAGGGCGTACAATGGCTACACCTTC.

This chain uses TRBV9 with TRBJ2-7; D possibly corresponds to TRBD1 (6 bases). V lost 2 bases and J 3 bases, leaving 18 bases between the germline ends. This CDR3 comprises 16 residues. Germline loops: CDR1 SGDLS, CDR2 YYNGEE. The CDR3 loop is CASSVETGHLVYEQYF. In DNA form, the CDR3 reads TGTGCCAGCAGCGTGGAAACAGGGCACCTGGTCTACGAGCAGTACTTC.

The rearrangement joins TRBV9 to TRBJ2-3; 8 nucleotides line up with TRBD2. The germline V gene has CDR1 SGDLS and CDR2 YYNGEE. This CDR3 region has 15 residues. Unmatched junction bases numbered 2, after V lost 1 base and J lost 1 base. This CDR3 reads CASSVSSGRTDTQYF. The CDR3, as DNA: TGTGCCAGCAGCGTATCTAGCGGGCGCACAGATACGCAGTATTTT. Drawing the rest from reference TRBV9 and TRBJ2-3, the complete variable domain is DSGVTQTPKHLITATGQRVTLRCSPRSGDLSVYWYQQSLDQGLQFLIQYYNGEERAKGNILERFSAQQFPDLHSELNLSSLELGDSALYFCASSVSSGRTDTQYFGPGTRLTVL.

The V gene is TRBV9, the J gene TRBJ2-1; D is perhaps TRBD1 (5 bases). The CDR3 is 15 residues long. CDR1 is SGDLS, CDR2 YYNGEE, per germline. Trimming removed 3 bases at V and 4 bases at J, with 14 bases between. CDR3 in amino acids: CASSARPGSYNEQFF. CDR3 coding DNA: TGTGCCAGCAGCGCGCGTCCAGGGTCGTACAATGAGCAGTTCTTC. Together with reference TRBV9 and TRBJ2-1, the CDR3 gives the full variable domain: DSGVTQTPKHLITATGQRVTLRCSPRSGDLSVYWYQQSLDQGLQFLIQYYNGEERAKGNILERFSAQQFPDLHSELNLSSLELGDSALYFCASSARPGSYNEQFFGPGTRLTVL.

CDR3 loop: CASSFAGTANEKLFF. The CDR3 nucleotides read TGTGCCAGCAGTTTTGCGGGGACAGCTAATGAAAAACTGTTTTTT. This chain uses TRBV27 with TRBJ1-4; 7 bases are a match to TRBD1. This CDR3 region has 15 residues. The germline gives CDR1 MNHEY, CDR2 SMNVEV (reference sequence). J lost 3 bases, V lost 3 bases, and 4 bases had no gene match.

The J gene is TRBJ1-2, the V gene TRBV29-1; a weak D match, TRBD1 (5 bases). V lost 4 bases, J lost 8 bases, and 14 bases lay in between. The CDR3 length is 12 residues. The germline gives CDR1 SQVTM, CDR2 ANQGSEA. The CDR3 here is CSVAVGLGGYTF. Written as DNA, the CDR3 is TGCAGCGTTGCGGTGGGGCTGGGGGGCTACACCTTC.

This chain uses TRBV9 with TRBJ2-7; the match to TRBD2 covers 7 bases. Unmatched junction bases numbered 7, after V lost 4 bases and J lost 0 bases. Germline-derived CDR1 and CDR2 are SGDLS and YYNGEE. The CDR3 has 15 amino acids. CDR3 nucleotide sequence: TGTGCCAGCAGCCCCGGGGGGTTTAGCTCCTACGAGCAGTACTTC. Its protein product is CASSPGGFSSYEQYF.

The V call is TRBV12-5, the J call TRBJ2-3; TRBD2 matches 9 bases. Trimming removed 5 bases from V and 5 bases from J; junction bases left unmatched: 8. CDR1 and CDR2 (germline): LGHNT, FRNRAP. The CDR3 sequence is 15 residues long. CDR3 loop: CASGKAGGSGDTQYF. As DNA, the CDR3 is TGTGCTAGTGGTAAAGCGGGGGGAAGCGGAGATACGCAGTATTTT.

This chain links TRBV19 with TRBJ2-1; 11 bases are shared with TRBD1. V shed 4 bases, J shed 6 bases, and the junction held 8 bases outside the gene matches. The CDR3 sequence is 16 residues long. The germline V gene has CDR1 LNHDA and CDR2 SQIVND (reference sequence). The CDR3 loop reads CASSKIGTGGSNEQFF. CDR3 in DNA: TGTGCCAGTAGTAAAATCGGGACAGGGGGATCCAATGAGCAGTTCTTC.